This T cell receptor (beta chain) was retrieved from a study of OX40 agonist ivuxolimab in advanced cancers. Regarding the research as a whole: The costimulatory receptor OX40 (CD134) was targeted by ivuxolimab, a fully human IgG2 agonistic monoclonal antibody. The monotherapy dose-escalation portion (N = 52 patients) of the phase I ivuxolimab trial is reported in the paper. Intravenous ivuxolimab was administered to patients every 2 weeks at six dose levels: 0.01, 0.1, 0.3, 1.5, 3 and 10 mg/kg. The dose-escalation cohort was 82.7% male with a mean age of approximately 60 years, ranging from 23 to 79. Of the roughly 53 patients in dose escalation, 19 had hepatocellular carcinoma, some 15 had melanoma, 9 had renal cell carcinoma and 9 had head and neck cancer. Partial responses occurred in three dose-escalation patients, of whom one had hepatocellular carcinoma and two had cutaneous melanoma. Peripheral TCRbeta sequencing aimed to test whether ivuxolimab altered TCR sequence diversity and caused clonal T-cell expansion. Prior anti-PD-1, anti-PD-L1 or anti-CTLA-4 therapy was permitted, and checkpoint inhibitors had been received by 40% to 50% of dose-escalation patients.

Genomic DNA was isolated from the sorted cells so that the TCRbeta CDR3 region could be sequenced. The immunoSEQ Assay was used for sequencing of TCRbeta CDR3 regions. TCRdb took over this immuneACCESS table, retaining in-frame rearrangements with V and J assigned. Such tables are incomplete; in checked studies, under half of the missing clones stem from an unresolved V gene, and the remainder is unexplained. A total of roughly 64,000 clones appear in this sample, roughly nine tenths of them only once. Clones ranked in the top ten supply 0.7% to 0.9% of the sample. What the work shows at the level of the full study, not this receptor alone: Low levels of normalized T-cell clonal expansion were also seen in some patients who did not respond. After ivuxolimab, CD8+ T cells had more expanded clones than CD4+ T cells on average. At doses from 0.1 to 3.0 mg/kg, clonal expansion was seen in both CD4+ and CD8+ blood T cells between baseline and week 6. In the 0.1-3.0 mg/kg groups, partial responders had among the lowest normalized peripheral clonal expansion, particularly in CD8+ T cells. Antigen specificity was not determined for the clonally expanded peripheral T cells.

Concerning this clone itself: Its antigen is still unknown. Qualities for individual bases were not recorded, and no much larger clone is one base off.

Patients with autoimmune disease history or receiving systemic immunosuppression were excluded from the trial. Peripheral blood for TCR sequencing was collected from all dose cohorts at baseline, on cycle 4 day 1, and on cycle 7 day 1. The samples were drawn from a first-in-human, open-label, multicenter phase I dose-escalation trial of ivuxolimab. The trial enrolled adults with locally advanced or metastatic head and neck squamous cell, hepatocellular, melanoma or renal cell carcinoma. Before TCR sequencing, CD4+ T cells and CD8+ T cells from peripheral blood were sorted into separate populations. This receptor was identified in an adult with an advanced solid tumor such as melanoma, head and neck, liver or kidney cancer. The sample here was CD4+ or CD8+ T cells sorted from blood, taken in a trial of the OX40 agonist ivuxolimab.

The CDR3 region reads CASSKEEGNYGYTF. The DNA sequence follows: TGTGCCAGTAGTAAAGAGGAGGGGAACTATGGCTACACCTTC. The chain is made from TRBV19 and TRBJ1-2; the best D guess is TRBD1, with 5 bases matching. The CDR3, cysteine through phenylalanine, is 14 amino acids long. The CDR3 DNA has 42 bases and is translated from base 1. CDR1 LNHDA and CDR2 SQIVND are derived from the germline V gene (reference sequence). V is pared back by 4 bases and J by 2 bases, with 11 bases lying between the germline termini. Outside the CDR3, residues come from the reference TRBV19 and TRBJ1-2 proteins, so the full variable domain is: DGGITQSPKYLFRKEGQNVTLSCEQNLNHDAMYWYRQDPGQGLRLIYYSQIVNDFQKGDIAEGYSVSREKKESFPLTVTSAQKNPTAFYLCASSKEEGNYGYTFGSGTRLTVV.